A selection of T cell receptor beta chains follows, all from one sample in a study of blood T cell repertoires in COVID-19. Libraries were prepared by immunoSEQ multiplex PCR; TCRdb keeps only in-frame clonotypes and omits some of them. Of about 390,000 clones in the sample, around 87% are singletons; the top ten hold about 9.4%. Source material: PBMCs or T cells enriched from blood (not recorded which). The origin of the receptors is a woman aged 50 to 60 who had recovered from COVID-19. Both conserved end residues are part of each CDR3. The D gene is left open where the match is weak. The listing skips clone size in some rows; elsewhere it reads once, few, many or a size class.

D,V,size,J,DNA,CDR3
NA,TRBV30,NA,TRBJ1-2,TGTGCCTGGAGTGCGACGACTATGAGCTACACCTTC,CAWSATTMSYTF
TRBD1,TRBV30,NA,TRBJ1-1,TGTGCCTGGAGGTTGACAGGGTCGGCTTTCTTT,CAWRLTGSAFF
NA,TRBV7-9,NA,TRBJ1-1,TGTGCCAGCAGCTTCGGGGGAGGCACTGAAGCTTTCTTT,CASSFGGGTEAFF
TRBD1,TRBV2,NA,TRBJ2-5,TGTGCCAGCAGTCGGGACAGTAAGCCGGAGACCCAGTACTTC,CASSRDSKPETQYF
TRBD2,TRBV2,NA,TRBJ2-1,TGTGCCAGCAGTGACCCGACTAGCGGGGGACCCAACTCCTACAATGAGCAGTTCTTC,CASSDPTSGGPNSYNEQFF
TRBD1,TRBV18,NA,TRBJ2-1,TGTGCCAGCTCACCAACGGGACAGGTTAACAATGAGCAGTTCTTC,CASSPTGQVNNEQFF
NA,TRBV6-2/TRBV6-3,NA,TRBJ1-2,TGTGCCAGCAGTTTTTCCTATACTTCAACTTATGGCTACACCTTC,CASSFSYTSTYGYTF
NA,TRBV19,NA,TRBJ1-1,TGTGCCTCATCTGGGGGGGTTTTGAACACTGAAGCTTTCTTT,CASSGGVLNTEAFF
TRBD1,TRBV2,NA,TRBJ2-3,TGTGCCAGCAGGGAGCGGGGGACAGGGGGAGATACGCAGTATTTT,CASRERGTGGDTQYF
NA,TRBV4-2,NA,TRBJ2-7,TGTGCCAGCAGCCAAGAGTTAGCGGCCATCACCTACGAGCAGTACTTC,CASSQELAAITYEQYF
NA,TRBV5-1,NA,TRBJ1-1,TGCGCCAGCAGCTTGGTCGAGGCCAACACTGAAGCTTTCTTT,CASSLVEANTEAFF
NA,TRBV9,many,TRBJ2-1,TGTGCCAGCAGCCCCGGGAGTGGGCAGTTCTTC,CASSPGSGQFF
NA,TRBV28,NA,TRBJ1-5,TGTGCCAGCAGTTTATTTCGCGGCAATCAGCCCCAGCATTTT,CASSLFRGNQPQHF
TRBD1,TRBV28,NA,TRBJ2-3,TGTGCCAGCAGTCCCACGACAGGGGCGAGCACAGATACGCAGTATTTT,CASSPTTGASTDTQYF
TRBD1,TRBV5-1,NA,TRBJ1-2,TGCGCCAGCAGCACAGGGGACCAGGGGCTTTCTGGCTACACCTTC,CASSTGDQGLSGYTF
NA,TRBV28,NA,TRBJ1-1,TGTGCCAGCAGTCAGTCTCAGGGCCGTATGAACACTGAAGCTTTCTTT,CASSQSQGRMNTEAFF
TRBD1,TRBV5-1,NA,TRBJ1-6,TGCGCCAGCAGCCGGGGAGGCCCTACAGGGGAAAATTCACCCCTCCACTTT,CASSRGGPTGENSPLHF
TRBD1,TRBV16,NA,TRBJ1-1,TGTGCCAGCAGCCAATGGTTGGGACAGGGGGTTGTGACTGAAGCTTTCTTT,CASSQWLGQGVVTEAFF
NA,TRBV19,NA,TRBJ2-3,TGTGCCAGTAACCAGCGGGCGCACGGGGATACGCAGTATTTT,CASNQRAHGDTQYF
NA,TRBV2,NA,TRBJ1-3,TGTGCCAGCAGGGCCCTAGGACAGCTGGGAAACACCATATATTTT,CASRALGQLGNTIYF
NA,TRBV27,NA,TRBJ2-7,TGTGCCAGCAGTTCACCCGGTTTGGGGGCGGGCGAGCAGTACTTC,CASSSPGLGAGEQYF
TRBD1,TRBV18,NA,TRBJ2-3,TGTGCCAGCTCACGACAGGGCCCTAGCACAGATACGCAGTATTTT,CASSRQGPSTDTQYF
NA,TRBV2,NA,TRBJ1-1,TGTGCCAGCAGTGTCCATTCCGGGGGAGGGGTTGGAACTGAAGCTTTCTTT,CASSVHSGGGVGTEAFF
TRBD1,TRBV7-9,NA,TRBJ2-3,TGTGCCAGCAGCTTAGGAGGACAGGGGGCGGATACGCAGTATTTT,CASSLGGQGADTQYF
NA,TRBV18,NA,TRBJ1-2,TGTGCCAGCTCACCGGGGAGGGGTGATGGCTACACCTTC,CASSPGRGDGYTF
NA,TRBV4-2,NA,TRBJ1-1,TGTGCCAGCAGCCAAGATGTACAAGTTAACACTGAAGCTTTCTTT,CASSQDVQVNTEAFF
NA,TRBV2,once,TRBJ1-6,TGTGCCAGCAGTGGGGGGATACAGGGCGGGTCACCCCTCCACTTT,CASSGGIQGGSPLHF
TRBD2,TRBV4-1,few,TRBJ2-1,TGCGCCAGCAGCCCCGCGGGGGGAAACAATGAGCAGTTCTTC,CASSPAGGNNEQFF
NA,TRBV12-5,once,TRBJ1-5,TGTGCTAGTGGTTTAAATCTGAATCAGCCCCAGCATTTT,CASGLNLNQPQHF
NA,TRBV5-7,NA,TRBJ1-1,TGTGCCAGCAGCACCCACCACCAGGGGAAAGTGAACACTGAAGCTTTCTTT,CASSTHHQGKVNTEAFF
NA,TRBV29-1,NA,TRBJ1-1,TGCAGCGTTGATGCTGGACTGCATGCTGAAGCTTTCTTT,CSVDAGLHAEAFF
TRBD1,TRBV5-1,NA,TRBJ1-4,TGCGCCAGCAGCGGAGGACAGGGGAATGAAAAACTGTTTTTT,CASSGGQGNEKLFF
NA,TRBV4-1,NA,TRBJ1-5,TGCGCCAGCAGCCAAGATATCGGACAGCTAAATCAGCCCCAGCATTTT,CASSQDIGQLNQPQHF
NA,TRBV12-5,NA,TRBJ2-2,TGTGCTAGTGGCTTCGAGGGACAGAACACCGGGGAGCTGTTTTTT,CASGFEGQNTGELFF
TRBD1,TRBV10-3,NA,TRBJ2-7,TGTGCCATCAGTGGCCGGGACAGGGGGCTATACGAGCAGTACTTC,CAISGRDRGLYEQYF
TRBD1,TRBV18,few,TRBJ1-1,TGTGCCAGCTCACCACGGGACAGGGCGCCTCACCAGGGGACTGAAGCTTTCTTT,CASSPRDRAPHQGTEAFF
NA,TRBV6-2/TRBV6-3,once,TRBJ2-1,TGTGCCAGCAGTTATCGGGGGGCCTCCTACAATGAGCAGTTCTTC,CASSYRGASYNEQFF
NA,TRBV30,NA,TRBJ1-2,TGTGCCTGGAGCCGGGGGGGGGATGGCTACACCTTC,CAWSRGGDGYTF
NA,TRBV20-1,NA,TRBJ2-1,TGCAGTGCTAGTTTAGGCAGGTCTTCCTACAATGAGCAGTTCTTC,CSASLGRSSYNEQFF
NA,TRBV5-1,NA,TRBJ1-2,TGCGCCAGCAGCTTGGTGTCCGGGTCCGATGGCTACACCTTC,CASSLVSGSDGYTF
TRBD1,TRBV7-8,NA,TRBJ1-1,TGTGCCAGCAGCGGACAGGGTGCGATTGGAACTGAAGCTTTCTTT,CASSGQGAIGTEAFF
TRBD1,TRBV12-3/TRBV12-4,NA,TRBJ2-7,TGTGCCAGCAGCGACAGGGCCGACGAGCAGTACTTC,CASSDRADEQYF